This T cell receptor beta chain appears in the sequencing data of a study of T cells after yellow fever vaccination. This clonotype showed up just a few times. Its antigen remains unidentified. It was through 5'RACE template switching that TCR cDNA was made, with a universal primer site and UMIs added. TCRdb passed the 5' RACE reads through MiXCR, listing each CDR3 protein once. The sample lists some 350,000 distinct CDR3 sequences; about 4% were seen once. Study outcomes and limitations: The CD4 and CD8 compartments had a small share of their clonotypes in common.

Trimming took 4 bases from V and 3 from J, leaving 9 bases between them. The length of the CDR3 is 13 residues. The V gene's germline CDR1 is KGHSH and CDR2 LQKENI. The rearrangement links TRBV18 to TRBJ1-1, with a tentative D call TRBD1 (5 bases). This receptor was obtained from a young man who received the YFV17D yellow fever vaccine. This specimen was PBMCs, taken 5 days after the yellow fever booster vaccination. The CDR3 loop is CASSRRADTEAFF. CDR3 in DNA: TGTGCCAGCTCACGCAGGGCCGACACTGAAGCTTTCTTT.